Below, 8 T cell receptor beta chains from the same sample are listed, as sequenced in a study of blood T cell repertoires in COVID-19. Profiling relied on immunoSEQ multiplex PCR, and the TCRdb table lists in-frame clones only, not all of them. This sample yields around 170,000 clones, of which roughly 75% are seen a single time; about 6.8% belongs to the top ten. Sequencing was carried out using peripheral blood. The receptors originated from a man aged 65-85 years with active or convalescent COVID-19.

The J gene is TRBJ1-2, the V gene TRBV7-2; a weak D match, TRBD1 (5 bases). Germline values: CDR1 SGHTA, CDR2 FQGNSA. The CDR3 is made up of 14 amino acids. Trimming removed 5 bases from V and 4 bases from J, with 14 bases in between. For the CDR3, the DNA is TGTGCCAGCAGCGTTAACGGGGGGGGCTATGGCTACACCTTC. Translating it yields CASSVNGGGYGYTF. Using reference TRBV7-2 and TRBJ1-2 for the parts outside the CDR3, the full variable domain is GAGVSQSPSNKVTEKGKDVELRCDPISGHTALYWYRQSLGQGLEFLIYFQGNSAPDKSGLPSDRFSAERTGGSVSTLTIQRTQQEDSAVYLCASSVNGGGYGYTFGSGTRLTVV.

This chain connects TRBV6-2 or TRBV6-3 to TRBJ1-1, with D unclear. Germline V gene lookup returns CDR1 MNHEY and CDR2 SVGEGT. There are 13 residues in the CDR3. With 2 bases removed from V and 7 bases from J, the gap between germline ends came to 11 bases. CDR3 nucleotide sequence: TGTGCCAGCAGTTACCCTCCGACATTTGAAGCTTTCTTT. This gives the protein CASSYPPTFEAFF.

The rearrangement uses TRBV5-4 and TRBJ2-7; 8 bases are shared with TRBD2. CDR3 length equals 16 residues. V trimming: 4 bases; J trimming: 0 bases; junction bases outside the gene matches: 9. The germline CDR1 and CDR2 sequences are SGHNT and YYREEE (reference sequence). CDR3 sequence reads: CASSLYGAGGSYEQYF. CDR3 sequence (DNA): TGTGCCAGCAGCCTCTACGGGGCGGGAGGCTCCTACGAGCAGTACTTC.

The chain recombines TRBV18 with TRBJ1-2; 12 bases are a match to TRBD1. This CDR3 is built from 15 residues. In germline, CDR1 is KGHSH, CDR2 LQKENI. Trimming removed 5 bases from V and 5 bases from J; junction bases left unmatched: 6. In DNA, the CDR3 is TGTGCCAGCTCATCGCCGGGACAGGGGGCTTATGGCTACACCTTC. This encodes CASSSPGQGAYGYTF.

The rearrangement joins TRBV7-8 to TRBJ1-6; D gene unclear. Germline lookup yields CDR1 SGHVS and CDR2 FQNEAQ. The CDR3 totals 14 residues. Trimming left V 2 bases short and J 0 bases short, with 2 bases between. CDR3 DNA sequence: TGTGCCAGCAGCTTACTCTCCTATAATTCACCCCTCCACTTT. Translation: CASSLLSYNSPLHF.

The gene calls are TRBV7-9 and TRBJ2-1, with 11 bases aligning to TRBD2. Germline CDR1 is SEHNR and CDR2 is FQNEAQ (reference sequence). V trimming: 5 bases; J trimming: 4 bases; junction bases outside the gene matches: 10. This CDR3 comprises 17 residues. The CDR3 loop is CASSVSSGRTRYNEQFF. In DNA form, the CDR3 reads TGTGCCAGCAGCGTGTCTAGCGGGAGGACCCGATACAATGAGCAGTTCTTC.

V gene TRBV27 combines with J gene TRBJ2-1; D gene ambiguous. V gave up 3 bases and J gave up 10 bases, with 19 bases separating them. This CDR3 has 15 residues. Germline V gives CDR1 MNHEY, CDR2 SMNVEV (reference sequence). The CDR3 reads CASSFSGSLAKEQFF. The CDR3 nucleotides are TGTGCCAGCAGTTTTTCCGGATCCTTAGCCAAAGAGCAGTTCTTC.

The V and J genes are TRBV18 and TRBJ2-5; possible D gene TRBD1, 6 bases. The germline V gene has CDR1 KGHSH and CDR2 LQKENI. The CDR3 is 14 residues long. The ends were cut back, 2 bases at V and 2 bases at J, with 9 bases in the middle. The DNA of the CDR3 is TGTGCCAGCTCACCAAGGGACATTCAAGAGACCCAGTACTTC. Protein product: CASSPRDIQETQYF.